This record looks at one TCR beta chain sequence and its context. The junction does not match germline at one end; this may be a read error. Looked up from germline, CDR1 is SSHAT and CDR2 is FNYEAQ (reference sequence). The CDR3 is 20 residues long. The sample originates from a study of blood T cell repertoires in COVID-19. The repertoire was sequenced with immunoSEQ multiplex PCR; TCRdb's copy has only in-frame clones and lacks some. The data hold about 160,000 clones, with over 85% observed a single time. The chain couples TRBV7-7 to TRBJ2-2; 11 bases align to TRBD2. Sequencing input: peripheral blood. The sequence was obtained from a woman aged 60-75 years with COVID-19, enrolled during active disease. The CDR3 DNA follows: TGTGCTAGCAGCTTAGCGGGGGGGAGACTAGCGGGGTCGAACACCGGGGAGCTGTTTTTT. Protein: CASSLAGGRLAGSNTGELFF.